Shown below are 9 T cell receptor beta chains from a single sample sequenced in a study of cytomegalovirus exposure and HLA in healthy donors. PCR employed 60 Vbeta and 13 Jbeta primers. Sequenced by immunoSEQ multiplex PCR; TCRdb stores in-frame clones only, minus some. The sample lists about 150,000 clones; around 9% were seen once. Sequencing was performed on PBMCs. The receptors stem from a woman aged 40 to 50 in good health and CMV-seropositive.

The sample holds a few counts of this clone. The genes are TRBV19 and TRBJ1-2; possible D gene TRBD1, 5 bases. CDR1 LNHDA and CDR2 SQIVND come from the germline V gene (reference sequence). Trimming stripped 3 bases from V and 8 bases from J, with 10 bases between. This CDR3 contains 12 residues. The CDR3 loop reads CASSMAGPGYTF. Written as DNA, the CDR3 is TGTGCCAGTAGTATGGCAGGGCCCGGCTACACCTTC.

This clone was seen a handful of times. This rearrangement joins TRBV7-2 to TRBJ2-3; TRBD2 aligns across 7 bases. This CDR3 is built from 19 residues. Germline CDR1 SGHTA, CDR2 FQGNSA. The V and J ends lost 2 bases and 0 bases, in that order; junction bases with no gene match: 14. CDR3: CASSLFYALSGASTDTQYF. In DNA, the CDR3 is TGTGCCAGCAGCTTATTTTACGCGTTAAGCGGGGCTAGCACAGATACGCAGTATTTT.

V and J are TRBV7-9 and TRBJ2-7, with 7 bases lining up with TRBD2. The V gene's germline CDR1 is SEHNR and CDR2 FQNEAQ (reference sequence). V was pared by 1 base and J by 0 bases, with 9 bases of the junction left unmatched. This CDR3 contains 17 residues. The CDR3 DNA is TGTGCCAGCAGCTTAGATGTGGGGGGGGTCTTCTCCTACGAGCAGTACTTC. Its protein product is CASSLDVGGVFSYEQYF.

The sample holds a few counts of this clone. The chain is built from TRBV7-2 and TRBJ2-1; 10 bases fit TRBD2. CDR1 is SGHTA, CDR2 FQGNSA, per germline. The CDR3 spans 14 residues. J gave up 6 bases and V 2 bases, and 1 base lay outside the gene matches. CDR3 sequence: CASSLRTSGNEQFF. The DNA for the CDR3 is TGTGCCAGCAGCTTACGGACTAGCGGCAATGAGCAGTTCTTC.

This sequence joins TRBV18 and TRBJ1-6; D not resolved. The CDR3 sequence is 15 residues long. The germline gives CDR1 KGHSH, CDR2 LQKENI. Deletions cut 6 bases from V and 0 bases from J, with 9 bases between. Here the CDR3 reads CASSYRDSYNSPLHF. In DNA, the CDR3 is TGTGCCAGCTCCTACAGAGACTCCTATAATTCACCCCTCCACTTT.

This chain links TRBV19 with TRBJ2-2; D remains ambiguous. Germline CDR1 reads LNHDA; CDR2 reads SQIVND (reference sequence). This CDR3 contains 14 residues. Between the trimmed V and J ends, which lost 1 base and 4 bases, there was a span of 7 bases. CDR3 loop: CASSIGPFTGELFF. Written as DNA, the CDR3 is TGTGCCAGTAGTATAGGGCCATTCACCGGGGAGCTGTTTTTT.

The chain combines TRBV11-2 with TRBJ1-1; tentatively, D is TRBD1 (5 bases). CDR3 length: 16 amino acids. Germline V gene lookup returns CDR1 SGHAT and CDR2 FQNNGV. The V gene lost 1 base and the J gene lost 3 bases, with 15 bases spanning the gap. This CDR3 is CASSLVAGRWDTEAFF. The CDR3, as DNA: TGTGCCAGCAGCTTAGTGGCAGGGAGGTGGGACACTGAAGCTTTCTTT.

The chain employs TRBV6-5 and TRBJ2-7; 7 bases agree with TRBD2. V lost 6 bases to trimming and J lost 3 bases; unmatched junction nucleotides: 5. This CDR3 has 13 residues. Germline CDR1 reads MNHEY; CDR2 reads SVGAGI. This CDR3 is CASRASGGYEQYF. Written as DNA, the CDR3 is TGTGCCAGCAGAGCTAGCGGAGGCTACGAGCAGTACTTC.

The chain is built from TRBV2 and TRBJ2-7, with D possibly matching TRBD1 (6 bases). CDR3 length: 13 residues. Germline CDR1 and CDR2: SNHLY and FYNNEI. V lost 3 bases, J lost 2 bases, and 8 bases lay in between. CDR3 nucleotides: TGTGCCAGCAGTGAGCCAGGGGCCTACGAGCAGTACTTC. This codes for CASSEPGAYEQYF. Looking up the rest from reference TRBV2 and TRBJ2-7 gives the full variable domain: EPEVTQTPSHQVTQMGQEVILRCVPISNHLYFYWYRQILGQKVEFLVSFYNNEISEKSEIFDDQFSVERPDGSNFTLKIRSTKLEDSAMYFCASSEPGAYEQYFGPGTRLTVT.